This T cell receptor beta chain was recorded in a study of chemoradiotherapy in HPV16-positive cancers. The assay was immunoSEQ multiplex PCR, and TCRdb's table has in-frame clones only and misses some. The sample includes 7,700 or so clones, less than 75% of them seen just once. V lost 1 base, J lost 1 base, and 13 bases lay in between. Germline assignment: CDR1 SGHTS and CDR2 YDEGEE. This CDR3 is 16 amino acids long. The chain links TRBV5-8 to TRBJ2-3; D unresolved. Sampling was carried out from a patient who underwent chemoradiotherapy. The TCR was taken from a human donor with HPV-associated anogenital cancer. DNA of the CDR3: TGTGCCAGCAGCTTGAAAATGGGTCCGCGCACAGATACGCAGTATTTT. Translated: CASSLKMGPRTDTQYF.